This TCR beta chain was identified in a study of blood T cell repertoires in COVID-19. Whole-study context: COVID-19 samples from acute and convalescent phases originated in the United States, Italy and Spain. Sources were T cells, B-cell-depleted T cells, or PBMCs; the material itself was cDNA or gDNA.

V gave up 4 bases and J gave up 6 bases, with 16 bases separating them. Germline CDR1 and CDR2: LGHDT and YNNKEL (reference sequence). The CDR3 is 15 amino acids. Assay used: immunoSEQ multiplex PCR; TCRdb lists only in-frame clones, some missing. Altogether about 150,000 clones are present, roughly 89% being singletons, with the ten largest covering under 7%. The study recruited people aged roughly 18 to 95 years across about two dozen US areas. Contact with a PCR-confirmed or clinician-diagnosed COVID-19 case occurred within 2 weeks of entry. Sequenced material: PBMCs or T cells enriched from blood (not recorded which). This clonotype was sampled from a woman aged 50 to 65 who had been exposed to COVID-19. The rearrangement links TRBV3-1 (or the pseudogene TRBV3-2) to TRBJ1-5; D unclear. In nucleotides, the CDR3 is TGTGCCAGCAGCCCCACCGCGGGGTCGACTCAGCCCCAGCATTTT. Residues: CASSPTAGSTQPQHF.